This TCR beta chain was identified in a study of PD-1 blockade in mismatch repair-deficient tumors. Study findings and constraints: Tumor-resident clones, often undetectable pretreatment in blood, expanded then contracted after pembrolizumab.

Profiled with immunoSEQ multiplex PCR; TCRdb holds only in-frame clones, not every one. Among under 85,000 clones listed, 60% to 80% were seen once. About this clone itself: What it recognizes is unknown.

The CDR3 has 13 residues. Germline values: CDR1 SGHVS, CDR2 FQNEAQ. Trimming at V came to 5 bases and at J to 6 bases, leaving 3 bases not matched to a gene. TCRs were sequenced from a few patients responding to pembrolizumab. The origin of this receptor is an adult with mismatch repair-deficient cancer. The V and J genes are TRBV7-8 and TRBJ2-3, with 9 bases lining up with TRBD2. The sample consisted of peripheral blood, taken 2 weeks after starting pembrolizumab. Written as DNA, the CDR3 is TGTGCCAGCAGCCCAAGCGGGAGGGATACGCAGTATTTT. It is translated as CASSPSGRDTQYF.